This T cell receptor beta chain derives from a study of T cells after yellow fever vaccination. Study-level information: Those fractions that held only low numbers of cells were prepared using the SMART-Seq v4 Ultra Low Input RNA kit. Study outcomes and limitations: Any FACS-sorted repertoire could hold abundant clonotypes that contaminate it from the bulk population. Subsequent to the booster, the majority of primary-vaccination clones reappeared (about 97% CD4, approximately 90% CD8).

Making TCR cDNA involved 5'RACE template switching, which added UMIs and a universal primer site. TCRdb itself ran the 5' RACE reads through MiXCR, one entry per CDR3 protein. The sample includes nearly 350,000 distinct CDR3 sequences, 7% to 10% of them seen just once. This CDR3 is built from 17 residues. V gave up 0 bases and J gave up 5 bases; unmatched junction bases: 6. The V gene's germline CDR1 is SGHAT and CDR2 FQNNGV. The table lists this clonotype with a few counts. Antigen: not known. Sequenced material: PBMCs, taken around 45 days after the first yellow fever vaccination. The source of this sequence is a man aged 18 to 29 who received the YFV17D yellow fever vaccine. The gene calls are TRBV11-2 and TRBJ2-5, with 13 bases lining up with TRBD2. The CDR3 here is CASSLDLLAGGRETQYF. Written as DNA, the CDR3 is TGTGCCAGCAGCTTAGACTTACTAGCGGGGGGGCGGGAGACCCAGTACTTC. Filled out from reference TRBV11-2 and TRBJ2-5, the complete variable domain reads EAGVAQSPRYKIIEKRQSVAFWCNPISGHATLYWYQQILGQGPKLLIQFQNNGVVDDSQLPKDRFSAERLKGVDSTLKIQPAKLEDSAVYLCASSLDLLAGGRETQYFGPGTRLLVL.